This T cell receptor (beta chain) was observed in a study of blood T cell repertoires in COVID-19. Study background: Donors in the United States, Italy and Spain gave samples during acute or convalescent COVID-19. Sample material is recorded as cDNA or gDNA derived from T cells, B-cell-depleted T cells, or PBMCs.

Original analysis: Cell counts per sample came from amplifying reference gene primers. Clones were sequenced by immunoSEQ multiplex PCR, and TCRdb holds only the in-frame ones, with some missing. That table furnishes V, J and clone size, whereas the DNA furnished D and trimming. The sample has some 180,000 clones; about three quarters are singletons. The V and J ends lost 3 bases and 8 bases, in that order; junction bases with no gene match: 12. In germline, CDR1 is KGHSH, CDR2 LQKENI. This CDR3 comprises 16 residues. The receptor's source is a woman aged 50 to 60 with active or convalescent COVID-19. The chain couples TRBV18 to TRBJ2-1, with TRBD1 identical over 8 bases. The sequenced sample consisted of peripheral blood. CDR3 amino acids: CASSPFRGQGADEQFF. In DNA form, the CDR3 reads TGTGCCAGCTCACCGTTCCGAGGGCAGGGGGCGGATGAGCAGTTCTTC.